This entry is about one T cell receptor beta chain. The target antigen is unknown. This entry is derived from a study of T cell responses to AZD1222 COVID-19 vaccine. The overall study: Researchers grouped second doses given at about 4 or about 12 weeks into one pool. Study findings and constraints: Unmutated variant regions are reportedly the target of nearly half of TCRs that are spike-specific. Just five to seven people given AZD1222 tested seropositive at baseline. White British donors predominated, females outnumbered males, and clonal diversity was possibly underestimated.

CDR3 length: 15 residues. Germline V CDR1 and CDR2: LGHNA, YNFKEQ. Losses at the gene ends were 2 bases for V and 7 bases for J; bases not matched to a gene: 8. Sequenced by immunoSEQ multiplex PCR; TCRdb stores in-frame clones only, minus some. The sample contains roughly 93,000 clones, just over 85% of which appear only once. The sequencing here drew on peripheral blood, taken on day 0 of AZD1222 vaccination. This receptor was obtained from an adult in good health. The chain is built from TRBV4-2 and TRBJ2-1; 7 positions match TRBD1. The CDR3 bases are TGTGCCAGCAGCCAACCGGGACAGCTAAATAATGAGCAGTTCTTC. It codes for CASSQPGQLNNEQFF.